These 10 T cell receptor beta chains were all obtained from the same sample, sequenced in a study of PD-1 blockade in classical Hodgkin lymphoma. The data were produced by immunoSEQ multiplex PCR, yet TCRdb's version contains in-frame clones alone and is incomplete. Counted here are about 92,000 clones, 83% occurring once; the ten biggest clones make up 15% to 20%. As to time point: cycle 4 day 1 (C4D1), after around six weeks of nivolumab. After autologous stem cell transplantation all patients relapsed, and prior brentuximab vedotin exposure differed between cohorts. The sequencing here drew on peripheral blood mononuclear cells (PBMCs), taken before the fourth cycle of nivolumab. These receptors came from a human donor with classical Hodgkin lymphoma.

This clone appeared a few times. The V call is TRBV4-3, the J call TRBJ1-4; tentative D call: TRBD1 (6 bases). Per germline, CDR1 LGHNA and CDR2 YSLEER. V was shortened by 6 bases and J by 4 bases, with 12 bases between the two germline ends. The CDR3 has 14 residues. CDR3 sequence: CASSRTVGNEKLFF. Here the CDR3 DNA reads TGCGCCAGCAGTCGGACAGTGGGTAATGAAAAACTGTTTTTT.

The chain is built from TRBV4-2 and TRBJ1-1; no firm D call. This CDR3 contains 14 residues. Germline assignment: CDR1 LGHNA and CDR2 YNFKEQ. V lost 6 bases and J lost 2, with 13 bases in between. This chain's CDR3 is CASRRADGNTEAFF. CDR3 coding DNA: TGTGCCAGCAGAAGAGCGGACGGCAACACTGAAGCTTTCTTT.

The V and J genes are TRBV19 and TRBJ2-2, with 10 bases identical to TRBD2. Looked up from germline, CDR1 is LNHDA and CDR2 is SQIVND (reference sequence). The CDR3 spans 16 residues. Trimming removed 4 bases from V and 5 bases from J; junction bases left unmatched: 7. CDR3 DNA: TGTGCCAGTAGTACCCCTAGCGGGGGAGGGACCGGGGAGCTGTTTTTT. Protein product: CASSTPSGGGTGELFF.

This clone was picked up one time. In nucleotides, the CDR3 is TGCGCCAGCAGCGGGGGGCAGAGAGGGGATGGCTACACCTTC. Amino acid sequence: CASSGGQRGDGYTF. The V call is TRBV5-1, the J call TRBJ1-2; TRBD1 might be the D (6 bases). CDR3 length equals 14 residues. Deletions cut 4 bases from V and 6 bases from J, with 16 bases between. Germline-derived CDR1 and CDR2 are SGHRS and YFSETQ.

V gene TRBV29-1 combines with J gene TRBJ2-3, with TRBD2 matching over 7 bases. Germline lookup yields CDR1 SQVTM and CDR2 ANQGSEA. The CDR3 is made up of 13 amino acids. The junction had 1 base not matched to a gene; V was cut back by 3 bases and J by 1 base. The CDR3 bases are TGCAGCGTTGAGGGAGGGGGCACAGATACGCAGTATTTT. Encoded protein: CSVEGGGTDTQYF.

The V call is TRBV7-3, the J call TRBJ2-3; 7 bases map to TRBD1. There are 14 residues in the CDR3. The germline V gene has CDR1 SGHTA and CDR2 FQGTGA. After removal of 4 bases from V and 6 bases from J, the junction contained 7 bases not matched to a gene. CDR3: CASSSRQGMDTQYF. The CDR3 DNA follows: TGTGCCAGCAGCTCACGACAGGGTATGGATACGCAGTATTTT. Combining the CDR3 with reference TRBV7-3 and TRBJ2-3 gives the whole variable domain GAGVSQTPSNKVTEKGKYVELRCDPISGHTALYWYRQSLGQGPEFLIYFQGTGAADDSGLPNDRFFAVRPEGSVSTLKIQRTERGDSAVYLCASSSRQGMDTQYFGPGTRLTVL.

This clone appeared a few times. The chain joins TRBV30 to TRBJ2-1; the match to TRBD2 covers 8 bases. V was pared by 2 bases and J by 10 bases, with 10 bases of the junction left unmatched. This CDR3 is built from 14 residues. Looked up from germline, CDR1 is GTSNPN and CDR2 is SVGIG (reference sequence). The CDR3 here is CAWSPLIAGREQFF. The CDR3 DNA reads TGTGCCTGGAGTCCCCTTATAGCGGGGCGAGAGCAGTTCTTC.

V usage is TRBV11-2 and J usage is TRBJ2-7; 8 nucleotides agree with TRBD2. Per germline, CDR1 SGHAT and CDR2 FQNNGV. V gave up 8 bases and J gave up 3 bases; unmatched junction bases: 6. The CDR3 consists of 13 residues. The CDR3 region has the DNA TGTGCCAGCGGCAGCCTAGCGGGCTACGAGCAGTACTTC. This encodes CASGSLAGYEQYF. The complete variable domain, with remaining parts taken from reference TRBV11-2 and TRBJ2-7, reads EAGVAQSPRYKIIEKRQSVAFWCNPISGHATLYWYQQILGQGPKLLIQFQNNGVVDDSQLPKDRFSAERLKGVDSTLKIQPAKLEDSAVYLCASGSLAGYEQYFGPGTRLTVT.

The V call is TRBV10-3, the J call TRBJ2-1; D gene uncertain. Per germline, CDR1 ENHRY and CDR2 SYGVKD. The V end lost 6 bases, the J end lost 8 bases, and 11 bases lay between the germline ends. The CDR3 sequence is 12 residues long. The CDR3, as DNA: TGTGCCATCAGACAAGCTCGGGATGAGCAGTTCTTC. Protein product: CAIRQARDEQFF.

The rearrangement links TRBV19 to TRBJ1-4, with a possible D match to TRBD1 (5 bases). Looked up from germline, CDR1 is LNHDA and CDR2 is SQIVND (reference sequence). CDR3 length equals 16 residues. V lost 5 bases and J lost 0, with 13 bases in between. The CDR3 sequence: CASSLLSTATNEKLFF. As DNA, the CDR3 is TGTGCCAGTAGTCTTCTCTCGACAGCAACTAATGAAAAACTGTTTTTT.